This TCR beta chain was recorded in a study of T-cell memory formation after mild COVID-19. Germline values: CDR1 MNHEY, CDR2 SMNVEV (reference sequence). V shed 3 bases, J shed 6 bases, and the junction held 7 bases outside the gene matches. The CDR3 is 14 amino acids. MiXCR, applied by TCRdb to the 5' RACE reads, yields one record per CDR3 protein. The table lists 350,000 to 400,000 distinct CDR3 sequences, 13% to 15% of them singletons. The receptor comes from a man between 18 and 29 years old who had mild COVID-19 (a few samples of this study predate the infection). Cell type and time point are not known. The sample taken for sequencing was PBMCs or a T cell subset sorted from them (not recorded which). J is TRBJ1-2 and V is TRBV27, with 7 bases that match TRBD1. CDR3: CASSFVGGWDGYTF. CDR3 DNA: TGTGCCAGCAGTTTTGTAGGGGGCTGGGATGGCTACACCTTC.